One T cell receptor (beta chain) is described in this entry. With V trimmed by 2 bases and J by 7 bases, 4 bases remained unmatched. There are 14 residues in the CDR3. The germline V gene encodes CDR1 MNHEY and CDR2 SVGAGI. TCRdb called the RT-PCR reads again in MiXCR, with one record for every CDR3 protein. The sample has 550,000 to 750,000 distinct CDR3 sequences; about 14% are singletons. This receptor was obtained from a female donor in good health, serving as a healthy control. The V gene is TRBV6-5, the J gene TRBJ2-2, with 7 nucleotides matching TRBD1. The sample comprised memory CD4+ T cells from blood. The CDR3 loop is CASSYVQGFGELFF. The CDR3 DNA reads as TGTGCCAGCAGTTACGTACAGGGGTTCGGGGAGCTGTTTTTT.